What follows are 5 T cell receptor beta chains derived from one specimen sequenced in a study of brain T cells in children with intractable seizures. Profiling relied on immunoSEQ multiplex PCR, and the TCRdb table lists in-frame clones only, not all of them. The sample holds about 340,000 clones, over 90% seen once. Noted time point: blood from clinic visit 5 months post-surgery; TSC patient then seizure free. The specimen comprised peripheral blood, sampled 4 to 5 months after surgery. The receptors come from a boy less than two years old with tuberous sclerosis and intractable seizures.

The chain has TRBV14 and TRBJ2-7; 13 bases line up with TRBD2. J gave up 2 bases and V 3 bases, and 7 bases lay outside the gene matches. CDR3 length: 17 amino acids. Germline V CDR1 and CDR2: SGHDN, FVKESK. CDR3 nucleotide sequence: TGTGCCAGCAGCCAGGGGACTAGCGGGACACCAGCCTACGAGCAGTACTTC. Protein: CASSQGTSGTPAYEQYF.

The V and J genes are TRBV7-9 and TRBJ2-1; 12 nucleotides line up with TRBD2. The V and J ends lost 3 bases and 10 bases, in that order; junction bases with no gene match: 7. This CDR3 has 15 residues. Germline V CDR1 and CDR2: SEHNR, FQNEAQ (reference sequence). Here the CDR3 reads CASSLPSGRVVEQFF. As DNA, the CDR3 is TGTGCCAGCAGCTTGCCTAGCGGGAGGGTAGTCGAGCAGTTCTTC. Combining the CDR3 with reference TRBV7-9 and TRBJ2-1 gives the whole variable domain DTGVSQNPRHKITKRGQNVTFRCDPISEHNRLYWYRQTLGQGPEFLTYFQNEAQLEKSRLLSDRFSAERPKGSFSTLEIQRTEQGDSAMYLCASSLPSGRVVEQFFGPGTRLTVL.

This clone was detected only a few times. CDR3 bases: TGTGCCAGCAGCTTGTTGGCGGGACAGCTAGATGGCTACACCTTC. As protein: CASSLLAGQLDGYTF. The chain couples TRBV5-5 to TRBJ1-2; 7 bases fit TRBD1. V was pared by 1 base and J by 6 bases, with 9 bases of the junction left unmatched. Germline values: CDR1 SGHKS, CDR2 YYEKEE (reference sequence). CDR3 length equals 15 residues.

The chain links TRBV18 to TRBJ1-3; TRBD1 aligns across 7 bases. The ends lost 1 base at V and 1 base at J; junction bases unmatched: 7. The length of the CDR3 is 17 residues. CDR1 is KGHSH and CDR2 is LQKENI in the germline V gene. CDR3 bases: TGTGCCAGCTCACCACAGCGACAGGGTAGTTCTGGAAACACCATATATTTT. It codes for CASSPQRQGSSGNTIYF.

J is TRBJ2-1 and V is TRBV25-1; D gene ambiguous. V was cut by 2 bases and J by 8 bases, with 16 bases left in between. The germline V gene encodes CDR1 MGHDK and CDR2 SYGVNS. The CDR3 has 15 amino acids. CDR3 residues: CASSEVGGLGHEQFF. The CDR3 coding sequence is TGTGCCAGCAGTGAAGTGGGCGGCTTGGGTCATGAGCAGTTCTTC. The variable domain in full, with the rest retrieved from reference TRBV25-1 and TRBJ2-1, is EADIYQTPRYLVIGTGKKITLECSQTMGHDKMYWYQQDPGMELHLIHYSYGVNSTEKGDLSSESTVSRIRTEHFPLTLESARPSHTSQYLCASSEVGGLGHEQFFGPGTRLTVL.